A selection of T cell receptor beta chains follows, all from one sample in a study of response to subunit inactivated influenza vaccine. Via MiXCR, TCRdb re-called the RT-PCR reads, giving one row per CDR3 protein. This table has about 540,000 distinct CDR3 sequences, roughly 25% appearing once. This sample also appeared in a second study, on T cells expressing NK-cell markers.

Specimen: CD4+ T cells sorted from PBMCs, collected roughly 13 days after vaccination. Receptor source: a man aged 50-59 years who received an inactivated influenza vaccine. The CDR3 runs from the conserved cysteine through the conserved F or W. Each record gives: J gene, V gene, CDR3 protein.

>TRBJ1-1|TRBV5-1
CASSWPGGVNTEAFF
>TRBJ2-2|TRBV9
CASSVSLGELFF
>TRBJ2-5|TRBV12-3/TRBV12-4
CASSFKGRGAQYF
>TRBJ2-3|TRBV5-5
CASSLQAGSTDTQYF
>TRBJ1-3|TRBV7-2
CASSRGGLGIAQNTIYF
>TRBJ2-1|TRBV20-1
CSAQTGTTAHNEQFF
>TRBJ1-1|TRBV12-3/TRBV12-4
CASSSPPGTVNTEAFF
>TRBJ1-2|TRBV4-3
CASSQDRVNYGYTF
>TRBJ2-3|TRBV24-1
CATSDPPGQGNTDTQYF
>TRBJ1-2|TRBV6-2/TRBV6-3
CASSPQATSNYGYTF
>TRBJ2-2|TRBV6-2/TRBV6-3
CASTYGTSGRYHTGELFF
>TRBJ1-4|TRBV6-1
CASSDWKLFF
>TRBJ1-1|TRBV18
CASSPLSEGNTEAFF
>TRBJ2-7|TRBV5-1
CASSLAGNYEQYF
>TRBJ1-2|TRBV3-1
CASSPGPTGSSGYTF
>TRBJ2-3|TRBV18
CASSPRGPPTDTQYF
>TRBJ2-2|TRBV7-6
CASSLAPGQGLPGELFF
>TRBJ2-1|TRBV7-2
CASRLAGGSHEQFF